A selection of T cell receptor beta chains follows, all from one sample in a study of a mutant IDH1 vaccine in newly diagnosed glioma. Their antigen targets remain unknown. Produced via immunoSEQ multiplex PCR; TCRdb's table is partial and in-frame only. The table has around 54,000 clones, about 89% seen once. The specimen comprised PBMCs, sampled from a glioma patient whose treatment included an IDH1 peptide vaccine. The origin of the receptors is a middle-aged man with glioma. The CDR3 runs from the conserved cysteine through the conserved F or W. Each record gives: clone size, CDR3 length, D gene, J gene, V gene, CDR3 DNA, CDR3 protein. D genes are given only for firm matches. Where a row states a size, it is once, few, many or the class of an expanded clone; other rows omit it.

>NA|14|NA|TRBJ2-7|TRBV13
TGTGCCAGCAGCTTAGTGCAAGGGCGGTACGAGCAGTACTTC
CASSLVQGRYEQYF
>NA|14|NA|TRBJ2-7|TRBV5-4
TGTGCCAGCAGCTTTGGGACACGTTCCTACGAGCAGTACTTC
CASSFGTRSYEQYF
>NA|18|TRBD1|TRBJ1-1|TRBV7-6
TGTGCCAGCAGCTTAGCTAACCCGGGACAGGGGGCTTTCACTGAAGCTTTCTTT
CASSLANPGQGAFTEAFF
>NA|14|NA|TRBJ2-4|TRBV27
TGTGCCAGCAGCCCCCGGCAGCCACGGGACATTCAGTACTTC
CASSPRQPRDIQYF
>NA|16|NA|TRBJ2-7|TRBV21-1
TGTGCCAGCAGCAAAGAGCTGGCTAGCGCGAACTACGAGCAGTACTTC
CASSKELASANYEQYF
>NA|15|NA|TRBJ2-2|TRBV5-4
TGTGCCAGCAGCTTGAGCGCTAGTCACACCGGGGAGCTGTTTTTT
CASSLSASHTGELFF
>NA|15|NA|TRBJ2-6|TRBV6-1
TGTGCCACGCAGCTTGATCGATATGGGGCCAACGTCCTGACTTTC
CATQLDRYGANVLTF
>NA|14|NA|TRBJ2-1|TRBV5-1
TGCGCCAGCAGCTTTATCCTTTTAGCGGATGAGCAGTTCTTC
CASSFILLADEQFF
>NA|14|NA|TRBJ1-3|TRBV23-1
TGCGCCAGCAGTCCGGTCCCCTCTGGAAACACCATATATTTT
CASSPVPSGNTIYF
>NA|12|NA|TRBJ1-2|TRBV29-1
TGCAGCGTCAGACAGAGAGTCTATGGCTACACCTTC
CSVRQRVYGYTF
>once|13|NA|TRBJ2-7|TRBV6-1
TGTGCCAGCAGCTTGACAGGCGTGTACGAGCAGTACTTC
CASSLTGVYEQYF
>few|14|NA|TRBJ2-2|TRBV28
TGTGCCAGCAGTTTCGTCGGGGATACCGGGGAGCTGTTTTTT
CASSFVGDTGELFF
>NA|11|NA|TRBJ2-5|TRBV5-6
TGTGCCAGCAGCTCTATCGAGACCCAGTACTTC
CASSSIETQYF
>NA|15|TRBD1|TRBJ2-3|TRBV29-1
TGCAGCGTGGGGACAGGGGGAGATGGCACAGATACGCAGTATTTT
CSVGTGGDGTDTQYF
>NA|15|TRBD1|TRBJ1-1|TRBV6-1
TGTGCCAGCAGGGAAGGGACAGGGTGGAACACTGAAGCTTTCTTT
CASREGTGWNTEAFF
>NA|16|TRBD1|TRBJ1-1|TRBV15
TGTGCCACCAGCAGAGATCTCAGGGGGCTGAACACTGAAGCTTTCTTT
CATSRDLRGLNTEAFF
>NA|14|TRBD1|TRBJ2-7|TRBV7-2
TGTGCCAGCAGCTTAATGACAGGGGACTACGAGCAGTACTTC
CASSLMTGDYEQYF
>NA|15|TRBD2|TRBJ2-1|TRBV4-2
TGTGCCAGCAGCCAAGATTGGGCGGGAGGAGGGGAGCAGTTCTTC
CASSQDWAGGGEQFF
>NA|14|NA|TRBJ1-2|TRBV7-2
TGTGCCAGCAGCTTAGTAGCAGGGGACGGTGGCTACACCTTC
CASSLVAGDGGYTF
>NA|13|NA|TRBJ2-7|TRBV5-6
TGTGCCAGCAGCTTCGGGGACTCCTACGAGCAGTACTTC
CASSFGDSYEQYF
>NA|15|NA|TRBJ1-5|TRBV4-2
TGTGCCAGCAGCCATCTCCAGGACGGTAATCAGCCCCAGCATTTT
CASSHLQDGNQPQHF
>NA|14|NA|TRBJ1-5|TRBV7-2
TGTGCCAGCAGTCGCCAATTTAGCAATCAGCCCCAGCATTTT
CASSRQFSNQPQHF
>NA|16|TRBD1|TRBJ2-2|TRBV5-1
TGCGCCAGCAGCCGGGTGAGGGGGCCCGGGCCAGGGGAGCTGTTTTTT
CASSRVRGPGPGELFF
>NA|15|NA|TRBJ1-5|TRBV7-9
TGTGCCAGCAGCGACACACGGGGAGGCAATCAGCCCCAGCATTTT
CASSDTRGGNQPQHF
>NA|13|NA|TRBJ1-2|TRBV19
TGTGCCAGTAGTATAGATCGCAGGGATGGCTACACCTTC
CASSIDRRDGYTF
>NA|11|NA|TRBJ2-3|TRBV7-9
TGTGCCAGCAGTTACACAGATACGCAGTATTTT
CASSYTDTQYF
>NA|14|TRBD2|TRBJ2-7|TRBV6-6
TGTGCCAGCAGCCTTACTAGCGGCTCCTACGAGCAGTACTTC
CASSLTSGSYEQYF
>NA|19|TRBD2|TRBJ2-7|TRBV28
TGTGCCAGCAGTTTAGGGATTTTCAGGACTAGCGGGTATACCTACGAGCAGTACTTC
CASSLGIFRTSGYTYEQYF
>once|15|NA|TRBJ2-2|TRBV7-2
TGTGCCAGCAGCTTATCCCTGGGTCGTGCCGGGGAGCTGTTTTTT
CASSLSLGRAGELFF
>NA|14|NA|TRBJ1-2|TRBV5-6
TGTGCCAGCAGCTGGACCTATACAGGGCTAGGCTACACCTTC
CASSWTYTGLGYTF
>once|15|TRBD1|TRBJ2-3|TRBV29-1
TGCAGCGTTGAAGACCTTCCACTGACAGGGTTTGCGCAGTATTTT
CSVEDLPLTGFAQYF
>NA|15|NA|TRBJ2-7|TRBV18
TGTGCCAGCTCATCGGGACCTCGTGATTTTTACGAGCAGTACTTC
CASSSGPRDFYEQYF
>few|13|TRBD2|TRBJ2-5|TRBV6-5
TGTGCCAGCAGGTCGGGGGGACAAGAGACCCAGTACTTC
CASRSGGQETQYF
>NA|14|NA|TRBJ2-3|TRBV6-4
TGTGCCAGCAGTGACGGAGGGCCCTCAGATACGCAGTATTTT
CASSDGGPSDTQYF
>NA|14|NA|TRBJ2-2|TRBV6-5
TGTGCCAGCTGCCGGGGTAGCGGCACCGGGGAGCTGTTTTTT
CASCRGSGTGELFF